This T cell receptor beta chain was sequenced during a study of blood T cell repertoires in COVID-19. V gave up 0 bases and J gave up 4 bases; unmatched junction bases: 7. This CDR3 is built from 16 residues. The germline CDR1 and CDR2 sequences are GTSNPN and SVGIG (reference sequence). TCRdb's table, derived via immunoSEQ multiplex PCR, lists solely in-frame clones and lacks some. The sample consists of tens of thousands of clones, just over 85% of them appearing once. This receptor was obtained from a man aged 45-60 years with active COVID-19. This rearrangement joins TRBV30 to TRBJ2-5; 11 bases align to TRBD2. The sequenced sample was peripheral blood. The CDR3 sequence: CAWSVRLAGGLETQYF. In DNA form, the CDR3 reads TGTGCCTGGAGTGTAAGGCTAGCGGGGGGTTTAGAGACCCAGTACTTC.